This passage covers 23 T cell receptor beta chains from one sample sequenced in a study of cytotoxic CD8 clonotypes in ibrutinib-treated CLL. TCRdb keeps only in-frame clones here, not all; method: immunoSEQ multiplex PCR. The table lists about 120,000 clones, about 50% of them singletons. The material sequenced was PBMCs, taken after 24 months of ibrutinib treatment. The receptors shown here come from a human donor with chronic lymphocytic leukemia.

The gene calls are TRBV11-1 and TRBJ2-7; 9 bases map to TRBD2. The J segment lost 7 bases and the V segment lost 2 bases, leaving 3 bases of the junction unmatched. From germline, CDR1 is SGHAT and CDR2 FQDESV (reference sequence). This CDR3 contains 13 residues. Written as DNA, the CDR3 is TGTGCCAGCAGCTTATCGCTAGCGGGGGAGCAGTACTTC. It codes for CASSLSLAGEQYF.

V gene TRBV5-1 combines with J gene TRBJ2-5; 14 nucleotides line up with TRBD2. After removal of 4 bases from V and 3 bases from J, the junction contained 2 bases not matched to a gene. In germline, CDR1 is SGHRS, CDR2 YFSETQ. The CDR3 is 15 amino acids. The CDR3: CASSRTSGGKETQYF. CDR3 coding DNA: TGCGCCAGCAGCCGGACTAGCGGGGGGAAAGAGACCCAGTACTTC.

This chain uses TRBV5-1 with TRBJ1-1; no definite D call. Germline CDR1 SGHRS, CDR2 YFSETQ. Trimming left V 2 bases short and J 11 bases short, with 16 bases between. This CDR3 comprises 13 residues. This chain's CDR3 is CASSFGDFAEAFF. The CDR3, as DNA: TGCGCCAGCAGCTTTGGTGACTTCGCAGAGGCTTTCTTT.

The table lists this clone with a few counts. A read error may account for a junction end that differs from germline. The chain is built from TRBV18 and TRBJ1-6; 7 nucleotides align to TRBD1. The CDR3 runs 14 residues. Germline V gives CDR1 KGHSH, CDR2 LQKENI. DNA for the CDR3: TGTGCCAGCTCACTAGGGACAGTTAGGTCACTCCTCCACTTT. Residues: CASSLGTVRSLLHF.

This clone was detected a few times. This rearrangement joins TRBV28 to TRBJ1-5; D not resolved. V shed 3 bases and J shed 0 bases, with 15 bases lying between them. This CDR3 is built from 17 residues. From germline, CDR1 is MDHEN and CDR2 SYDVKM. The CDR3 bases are TGTGCCAGCAGTTTTTGGCTTTGGGGTAGTAGCAATCAGCCCCAGCATTTT. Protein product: CASSFWLWGSSNQPQHF.

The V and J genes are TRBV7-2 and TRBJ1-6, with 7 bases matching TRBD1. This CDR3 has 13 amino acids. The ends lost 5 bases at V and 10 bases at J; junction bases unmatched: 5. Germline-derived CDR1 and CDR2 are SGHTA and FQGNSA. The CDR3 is CASSHDRDSPLHF. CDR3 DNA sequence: TGTGCCAGCAGCCATGACAGGGACTCACCCCTCCACTTT.

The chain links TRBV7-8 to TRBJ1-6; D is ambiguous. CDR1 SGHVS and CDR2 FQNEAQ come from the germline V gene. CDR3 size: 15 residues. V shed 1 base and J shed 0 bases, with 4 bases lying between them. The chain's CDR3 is CASSLGSSYNSPLHF. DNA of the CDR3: TGTGCCAGCAGCTTAGGTAGCTCCTATAATTCACCCCTCCACTTT.

The CDR3 protein is CASSDNSGGAETQYF. CDR3 sequence (DNA): TGTGCCAGCAGTGATAATAGCGGGGGGGCAGAGACCCAGTACTTC. V usage is TRBV2 and J usage is TRBJ2-5, with TRBD2 identical over 11 bases. After removal of 3 bases from V and 4 bases from J, the junction contained 4 bases not matched to a gene. The CDR3 extends over 15 amino acids. Germline lookup yields CDR1 SNHLY and CDR2 FYNNEI.

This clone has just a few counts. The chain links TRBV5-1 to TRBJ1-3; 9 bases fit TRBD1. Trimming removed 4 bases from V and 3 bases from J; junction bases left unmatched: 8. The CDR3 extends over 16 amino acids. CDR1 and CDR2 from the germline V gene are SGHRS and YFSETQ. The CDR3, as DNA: TGCGCCAGCAGCGATACAGGGGGCGCATATGGAAACACCATATATTTT. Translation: CASSDTGGAYGNTIYF. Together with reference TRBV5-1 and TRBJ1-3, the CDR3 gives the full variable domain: KAGVTQTPRYLIKTRGQQVTLSCSPISGHRSVSWYQQTPGQGLQFLFEYFSETQRNKGNFPGRFSGRQFSNSRSEMNVSTLELGDSALYLCASSDTGGAYGNTIYFGEGSWLTVV.

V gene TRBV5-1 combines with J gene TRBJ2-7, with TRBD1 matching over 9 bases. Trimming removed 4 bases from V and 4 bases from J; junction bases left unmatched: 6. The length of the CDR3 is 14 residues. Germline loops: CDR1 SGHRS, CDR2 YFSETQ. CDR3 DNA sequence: TGCGCCAGCAGCCTACGACAGGGGGTGTACGAGCAGTACTTC. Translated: CASSLRQGVYEQYF.

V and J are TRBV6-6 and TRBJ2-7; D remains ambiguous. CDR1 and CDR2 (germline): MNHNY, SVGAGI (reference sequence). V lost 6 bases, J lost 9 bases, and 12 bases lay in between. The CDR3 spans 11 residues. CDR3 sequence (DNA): TGTGCCAGCAGATCCACTAAGGGGCAGTACTTC. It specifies CASRSTKGQYF.

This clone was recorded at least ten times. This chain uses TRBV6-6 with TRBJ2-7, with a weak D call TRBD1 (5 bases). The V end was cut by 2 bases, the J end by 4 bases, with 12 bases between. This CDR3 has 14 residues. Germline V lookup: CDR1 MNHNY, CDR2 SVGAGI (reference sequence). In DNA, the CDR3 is TGTGCCAGCAGTTACGGGGCCTCTAGATACGAGCAGTACTTC. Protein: CASSYGASRYEQYF.

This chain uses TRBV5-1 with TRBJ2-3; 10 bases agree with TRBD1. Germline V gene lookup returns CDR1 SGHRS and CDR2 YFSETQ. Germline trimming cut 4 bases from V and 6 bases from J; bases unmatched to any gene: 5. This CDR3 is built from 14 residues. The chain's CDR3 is CASSPGQGSDTQYF. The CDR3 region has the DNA TGCGCCAGCAGCCCGGGACAGGGGAGCGATACGCAGTATTTT. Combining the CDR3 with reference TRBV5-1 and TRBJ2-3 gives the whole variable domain KAGVTQTPRYLIKTRGQQVTLSCSPISGHRSVSWYQQTPGQGLQFLFEYFSETQRNKGNFPGRFSGRQFSNSRSEMNVSTLELGDSALYLCASSPGQGSDTQYFGPGTRLTVL.

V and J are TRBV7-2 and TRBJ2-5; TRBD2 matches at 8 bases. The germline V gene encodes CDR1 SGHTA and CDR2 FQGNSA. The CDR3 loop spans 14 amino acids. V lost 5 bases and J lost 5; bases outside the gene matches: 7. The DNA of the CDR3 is TGTGCCAGCAGCCCCCCCGGGGGGGTGGAGACCCAGTACTTC. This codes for CASSPPGGVETQYF.

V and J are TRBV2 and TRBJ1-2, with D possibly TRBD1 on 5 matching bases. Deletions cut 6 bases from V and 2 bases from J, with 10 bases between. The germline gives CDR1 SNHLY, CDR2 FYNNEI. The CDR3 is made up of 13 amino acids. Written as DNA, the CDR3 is TGTGCCAGCAGGGCAGGGATCAACTATGGCTACACCTTC. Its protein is CASRAGINYGYTF.

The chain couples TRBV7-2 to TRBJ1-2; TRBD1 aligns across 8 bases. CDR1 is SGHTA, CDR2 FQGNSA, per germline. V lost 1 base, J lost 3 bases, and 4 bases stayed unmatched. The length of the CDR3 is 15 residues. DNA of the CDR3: TGTGCCAGCAGCTTAGAGCAGGGGGCACACTATGGCTACACCTTC. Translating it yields CASSLEQGAHYGYTF.

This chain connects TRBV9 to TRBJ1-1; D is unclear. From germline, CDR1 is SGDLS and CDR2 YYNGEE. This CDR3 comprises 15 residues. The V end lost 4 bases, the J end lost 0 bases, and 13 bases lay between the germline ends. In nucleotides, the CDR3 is TGTGCCAGCAGCCCCCGTCCGCCTCTGAACACTGAAGCTTTCTTT. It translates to CASSPRPPLNTEAFF.

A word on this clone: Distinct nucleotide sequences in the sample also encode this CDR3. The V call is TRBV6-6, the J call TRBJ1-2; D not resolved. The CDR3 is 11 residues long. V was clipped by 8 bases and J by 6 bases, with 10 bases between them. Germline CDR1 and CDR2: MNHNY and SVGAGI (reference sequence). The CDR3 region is CASRSGDGYTF. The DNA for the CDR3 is TGTGCCAGCCGGAGCGGAGATGGCTACACCTTC.

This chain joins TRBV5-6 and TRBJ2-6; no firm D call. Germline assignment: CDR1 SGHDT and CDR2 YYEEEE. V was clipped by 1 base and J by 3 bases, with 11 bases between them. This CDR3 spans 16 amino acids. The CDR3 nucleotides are TGTGCCAGCAGCTTGACTAAGGGTAATGGGGCCAACGTCCTGACTTTC. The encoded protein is CASSLTKGNGANVLTF.

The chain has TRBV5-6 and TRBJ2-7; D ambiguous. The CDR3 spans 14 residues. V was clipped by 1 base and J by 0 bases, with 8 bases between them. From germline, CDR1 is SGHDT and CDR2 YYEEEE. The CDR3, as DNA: TGTGCCAGCAGCTTGTCAAGTATCTCCTACGAGCAGTACTTC. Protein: CASSLSSISYEQYF. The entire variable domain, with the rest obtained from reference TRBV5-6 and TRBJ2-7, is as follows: DAGVTQSPTHLIKTRGQQVTLRCSPKSGHDTVSWYQQALGQGPQFIFQYYEEEERQRGNFPDRFSGHQFPNYSSELNVNALLLGDSALYLCASSLSSISYEQYFGPGTRLTVT.

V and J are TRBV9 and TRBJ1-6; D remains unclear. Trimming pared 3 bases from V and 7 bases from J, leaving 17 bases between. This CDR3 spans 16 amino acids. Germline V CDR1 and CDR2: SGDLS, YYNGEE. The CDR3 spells CASSARSVGENSPLHF. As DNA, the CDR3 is TGTGCCAGCAGCGCCCGGTCCGTCGGGGAGAATTCACCCCTCCACTTT.

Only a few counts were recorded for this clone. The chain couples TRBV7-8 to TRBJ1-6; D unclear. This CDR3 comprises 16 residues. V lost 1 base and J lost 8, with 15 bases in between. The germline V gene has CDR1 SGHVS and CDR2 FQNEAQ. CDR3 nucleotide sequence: TGTGCCAGCAGCTTAGGTTTAGAACCGGGAGATTCACCCCTCCACTTT. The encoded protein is CASSLGLEPGDSPLHF.

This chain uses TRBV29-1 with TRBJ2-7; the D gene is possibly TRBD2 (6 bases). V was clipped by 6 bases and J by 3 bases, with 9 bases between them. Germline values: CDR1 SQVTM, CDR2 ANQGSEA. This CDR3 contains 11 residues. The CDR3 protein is CSVRDGYEQYF. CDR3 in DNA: TGCAGCGTGCGGGACGGCTACGAGCAGTACTTC.